Listed here are 14 T cell receptor beta chains from one sample, sequenced in a study of T cells and Merkel cell carcinoma outcomes. Sequencing used immunoSEQ multiplex PCR; TCRdb keeps in-frame clones, though not all of them. The sample has over a thousand clones; around 90% are singletons. Specimen: tumor tissue from Merkel cell carcinoma. The receptors here all came from a human donor with Merkel cell carcinoma.

The rearrangement uses TRBV5-4 and TRBJ1-1; 7 positions match TRBD1. With 4 bases clipped from V and 2 bases from J, the junction kept 5 bases outside the gene matches. The CDR3 is 14 amino acids. CDR1 and CDR2 (germline): SGHNT, YYREEE (reference sequence). CDR3 sequence reads: CASSQGVRNTEAFF. CDR3 DNA sequence: TGTGCCAGCAGCCAGGGGGTGAGAAACACTGAAGCTTTCTTT.

The chain joins TRBV4-2 to TRBJ2-7; D may be TRBD1 or TRBD2 (5 bases each). Between the trimmed V and J ends, which lost 0 bases and 2 bases, there was a span of 8 bases. This CDR3 contains 14 residues. Germline V gene data show CDR1 as LGHNA and CDR2 as YNFKEQ. CDR3 coding DNA: TGTGCCAGCAGCCAAGATTTGGGGGCCTACGAGCAGTACTTC. It specifies CASSQDLGAYEQYF.

This chain's CDR3 is CASEMESGANVLTF. The CDR3 DNA follows: TGTGCCAGCGAGATGGAATCCGGGGCCAACGTCCTGACTTTC. The chain recombines TRBV2 with TRBJ2-6; D gene unclear. With 8 bases removed from V and 4 bases from J, the gap between germline ends came to 12 bases. This CDR3 has 14 amino acids. CDR1 and CDR2 from the germline V gene are SNHLY and FYNNEI.

This rearrangement joins TRBV5-5 to TRBJ2-5; 11 bases are a match to TRBD2. CDR3 length: 16 residues. In germline, CDR1 is SGHKS, CDR2 YYEKEE (reference sequence). Unmatched junction bases numbered 5, after V lost 2 bases and J lost 2 bases. CDR3 DNA: TGTGCCAGCAGCTTAATTCTAGCGGGGGGACAAGAGACCCAGTACTTC. It yields the protein CASSLILAGGQETQYF.

This clone has just one count. This chain uses TRBV13 with TRBJ2-4, with 8 bases matching TRBD2. The CDR3 sequence is 15 residues long. With V trimmed by 5 bases and J by 5 bases, 8 bases remained unmatched. CDR1 and CDR2 (germline): PRHDT, FYEKMQ (reference sequence). Here the CDR3 DNA reads TGTGCCAGCAGCCCTCTGGGGCGGGGGGAAAACATTCAGTACTTC. This codes for CASSPLGRGENIQYF.

This clone was seen a single time. The chain combines TRBV12-5 with TRBJ1-1; D is ambiguous. Per germline, CDR1 LGHNT and CDR2 FRNRAP. Between the trimmed V and J ends, which lost 0 bases and 4 bases, there was a span of 3 bases. This CDR3 has 12 amino acids. CDR3 sequence (DNA): TGTGCTAGTGGTTTGGTAACCACTGAAGCTTTCTTT. Amino acid sequence: CASGLVTTEAFF.

The rearrangement links TRBV5-1 to TRBJ2-2; a weak D match, TRBD2 (6 bases). The CDR3 spans 15 residues. Trimming took 4 bases from V and 4 from J, leaving 14 bases between them. Germline CDR1 and CDR2: SGHRS and YFSETQ. The CDR3 spells CASSPESGLTGELFF. CDR3 DNA: TGCGCCAGCAGCCCGGAGAGCGGGCTCACCGGGGAGCTGTTTTTT.

This rearrangement joins TRBV4-3 to TRBJ2-7; the D is unclear. The CDR3 runs to 14 residues. Trimming shortened V by 4 bases and J by 4 bases, and 14 bases separated the two germline ends. From germline, CDR1 is LGHNA and CDR2 YSLEER. CDR3 sequence reads: CASSPVVGSYEQYF. The CDR3 bases are TGCGCCAGCAGCCCGGTGGTTGGCTCTTACGAGCAGTACTTC.

The count of this clone is one. The chain employs TRBV18 and TRBJ1-2, with 10 positions matching TRBD1. Looked up from germline, CDR1 is KGHSH and CDR2 is LQKENI. This CDR3 is built from 13 residues. V gave up 4 bases and J gave up 8 bases; unmatched junction bases: 4. The CDR3 sequence: CASSLGTGEGYTF. CDR3 in DNA: TGTGCCAGCTCACTCGGGACAGGGGAAGGCTACACCTTC.

The chain couples TRBV5-4 to TRBJ2-1; D gene ambiguous. Trimming stripped 4 bases from V and 8 bases from J, with 13 bases between. The CDR3 is made up of 13 amino acids. Germline-derived CDR1 and CDR2 are SGHNT and YYREEE (reference sequence). The CDR3 region is CASSRDPADEQFF. The CDR3 DNA reads as TGTGCCAGCAGCCGCGACCCCGCGGATGAGCAGTTCTTC.

This chain links TRBV25-1 with TRBJ2-2; 8 nucleotides line up with TRBD1. The junction had 8 bases not matched to a gene; V was cut back by 8 bases and J by 6 bases. The CDR3 extends over 14 amino acids. Germline values: CDR1 MGHDK, CDR2 SYGVNS. This CDR3 reads CASGGQGAAGELFF. Here the CDR3 DNA reads TGTGCCAGCGGAGGACAGGGTGCGGCCGGGGAGCTGTTTTTT.

This chain connects TRBV5-1 to TRBJ1-1, with 8 nucleotides matching TRBD1. Losses at the gene ends were 5 bases for V and 3 bases for J; bases not matched to a gene: 6. The CDR3 extends over 14 amino acids. Germline V lookup: CDR1 SGHRS, CDR2 YFSETQ. The CDR3 reads CASSIQGGDTEAFF. CDR3 nucleotide sequence: TGCGCCAGCAGTATACAGGGGGGGGACACTGAAGCTTTCTTT.

The chain recombines TRBV29-1 with TRBJ2-2; TRBD1 agrees at 8 bases. Trimming took 4 bases from V and 3 from J; bases not matched to a gene: 1. Per germline, CDR1 SQVTM and CDR2 ANQGSEA. The CDR3 has 13 residues. CDR3 sequence (DNA): TGCAGCGTTGGACAGGGGTACACCGGGGAGCTGTTTTTT. Translated: CSVGQGYTGELFF.

This rearrangement joins TRBV2 to TRBJ1-1; a possible D gene is TRBD1 (5 bases). This CDR3 is built from 13 residues. Germline CDR1 is SNHLY and CDR2 is FYNNEI. V lost 7 bases and J 0 bases, leaving 9 bases between the germline ends. The CDR3 here is CASKGTVNTEAFF. CDR3 bases: TGTGCCAGCAAGGGGACGGTGAACACTGAAGCTTTCTTT.